Given below is one T cell receptor (beta chain) in context. This clonotype was found many times. The antigen it recognizes is unknown. No qualities accompany the bases; no much larger clone lies one base away. Patients with ophthalmopathy had moderately to severely active disease, with a Clinical Activity Score of 3 or more, a NOSPECS grade of 4 or more, and a disease duration of less than 3 months. Patients with other autoimmune diseases, uncontrolled infections, pregnancy or lactation were excluded. Diagnosis relied on clinical symptoms, serum thyroxine, TRAb, thyroid ultrasound and orbital computed tomography. PBMCs were isolated from about 9.1 ml of fresh peripheral blood by Ficoll-Paque density gradient centrifugation. Trizol reagent was used to extract the total RNA, and its quality was then checked on an Agilent 2100 Bioanalyzer. This entry is derived from a study of Graves' ophthalmopathy and Graves' hyperthyroidism (dated by TCRdb to the late 2010s). As for the study more broadly: Peripheral blood was collected at initial diagnosis, before any treatment. To tell Graves' ophthalmopathy apart from Graves' hyperthyroidism, and to predict which patients would progress to ophthalmopathy, the study relied on TCR beta repertoire signatures. In total, some 130 blood samples were TCR-sequenced: 40 to 45 ophthalmopathy, some 80 hyperthyroidism and some 17 hyperthyroidism-to-ophthalmopathy patients. To explore V-J signatures that distinguish ophthalmopathy from hyperthyroidism, a discovery set of around 100 patients was enrolled, made up of 43 with ophthalmopathy and 55 to 65 with stable hyperthyroidism. For independent validation, a separate cohort was made up of approximately 19 hyperthyroidism patients plus 17 patients who later progressed from hyperthyroidism to ophthalmopathy. In a handful of hyperthyroidism patients, the T-cell repertoires found in thyroid tissue were compared with those found in blood. Following sample collection, hyperthyroidism patients were given methimazole at a starting dose of 30 mg daily, and ophthalmopathy patients were given high-dose intravenous methylprednisolone.

TCR beta CDR3 regions were amplified from RNA transcripts for repertoire sequencing. The first round of RT-PCR was done with HTBI primers and the Qiagen OneStep RT-PCR kit, and was followed by a second round of multiplex PCR, then size selection and purification. The libraries underwent paired-end sequencing with 100 bp reads on an Illumina HiSeq2000. The study's processing was this. SOAPnuke was used to process the reads, throwing out any read that had adapters, had uncalled bases, had a mean Phred below 15, or lacked an exact constant-primer or identifier match. COPE v1.2.5 was used to merge the high-quality paired reads. Unique nucleotide sequences were defined as clonotypes and aligned to IMGT TRB V, D and J references using MiTCR v1.1. The analysis was limited to V-J combinations with a frequency above 0.0001, which together covered just over 98% of the repertoires. For each V-J combination, a TCR clonal expansion and chaos score was defined as F50 clonal expansion divided by the chaos observed in the TCRdist matrix. Welch's t-statistics and random forest were used to reduce features to about a dozen V-J combinations, which were fed into a naive Bayes classifier. Thyroid-blood repertoire similarity was quantified with the Morisita-Horn index. Through fastp at Q25 and MiXCR, TCRdb rebuilt clones from the public reads, retaining in-frame beta chains. Identical CDR3 proteins give one entry, which carries the most common genes and DNA. V and J calls and clone size were set by TCRdb, not the authors. This sample comprises about 700,000 distinct CDR3 sequences, roughly 39% of them detected only once. Around 3% of the sample is held by the ten biggest clonotypes.

V and J lose 0 bases and 7 bases, and a span of 6 bases separates them. CDR1 is given as SGHAT and CDR2 as FQDESV, both from the germline V gene (reference sequence). The CDR3 runs 12 amino acids, cysteine and phenylalanine included. The CDR3 DNA has 36 bases and is translated from base 1. What the authors observed across the whole study: No statistical method was used to predetermine the sample size, and group allocation was not hidden from the investigators. In validation, the model predicted ophthalmopathy progression with roughly 68% sensitivity and roughly 72% specificity; eleven to twelve predicted patients were CT-confirmed with GO in a median of about 6.1 months. Most of the expanded thyroid clonotypes with a frequency above 0.001 were also detected in blood, and it was suggested that the thyroid immune response may be reflected by blood repertoires. Ophthalmopathy was separated from stable hyperthyroidism by the 13-signature model with roughly 88% sensitivity and just under 84% specificity in cross-validation and with 80%/75% in the test set.

The rearranged chain carries TRBV11-1 and TRBJ1-1; the D gene lacks a confident call. Sequencing was carried out using peripheral blood. The TCR comes from an adult man with Graves' ophthalmopathy. Here is the DNA: TGTGCCAGCAGCTTAGCGGCGGGTGAAGCTTTCTTT. It translates as CASSLAAGEAFF.